This passage covers 30 T cell receptor beta chains from one sample sequenced in a study of shared clonotypes between healthy human individuals. The assay was immunoSEQ multiplex PCR, and TCRdb's table has in-frame clones only and misses some. Found here are millions of clones, roughly 92% of them singletons; the top ten hold more than 0.12%. The sequenced sample was naive CD4+ T cells sorted from blood. Indicated subset: CD45RA+ positively selected. The receptors shown here come from a man in his late teens or twenties in good health.

The V and J genes are TRBV5-6 and TRBJ2-3; 8 bases agree with TRBD2. Trimming at V came to 2 bases and at J to 6 bases, leaving 8 bases not matched to a gene. The CDR3 has 15 residues. The germline CDR1 and CDR2 sequences are SGHDT and YYEEEE. CDR3 sequence reads: CASSLTGGPTDTQYF. In DNA form, the CDR3 reads TGTGCCAGCAGCTTAACGGGAGGGCCGACGGATACGCAGTATTTT.

The chain couples TRBV28 to TRBJ2-1, with 7 bases aligning to TRBD2. The ends lost 5 bases at V and 5 bases at J; junction bases unmatched: 12. The CDR3 is made up of 16 amino acids. CDR1 and CDR2 from the germline V gene are MDHEN and SYDVKM. CDR3: CASSVVRRGKNNEQFF. CDR3 nucleotide sequence: TGTGCCAGCAGTGTCGTTAGGCGGGGGAAAAACAATGAGCAGTTCTTC.

The rearrangement uses TRBV6-6 and TRBJ2-2; 8 nucleotides agree with TRBD2. Looked up from germline, CDR1 is MNHNY and CDR2 is SVGAGI (reference sequence). The CDR3 consists of 16 residues. Trimming removed 6 bases from V and 1 base from J; junction bases left unmatched: 7. CDR3 DNA sequence: TGTGCCAGCAGCCTCCCGGCGGGAGGGAACACCGGGGAGCTGTTTTTT. This codes for CASSLPAGGNTGELFF.

This clone was observed a single time. Different DNA sequences within this sample yield the same CDR3. CDR3 protein: CASSLAPDSSYEQYF. The CDR3 coding sequence is TGTGCCAGCAGCTTAGCACCCGACAGCTCCTACGAGCAGTACTTC. V is TRBV7-6 and J is TRBJ2-7, with D maybe TRBD1 (5 bases). CDR1 and CDR2 from the germline V gene are SGHVS and FNYEAQ. V was clipped by 0 bases and J by 0 bases, with 9 bases between them. CDR3 length equals 15 residues.

The J gene is TRBJ1-4, the V gene TRBV5-4; D perhaps matches TRBD1 (6 bases). Germline lookup yields CDR1 SGHNT and CDR2 YYREEE (reference sequence). V shed 4 bases and J shed 0 bases, with 13 bases lying between them. This CDR3 spans 16 amino acids. The CDR3 DNA reads TGTGCCAGCAGCCGGTCGCAGGGGCCAACTAATGAAAAACTGTTTTTT. Its protein product is CASSRSQGPTNEKLFF. Together with reference TRBV5-4 and TRBJ1-4, the CDR3 gives the full variable domain: ETGVTQSPTHLIKTRGQQVTLRCSSQSGHNTVSWYQQALGQGPQFIFQYYREEENGRGNFPPRFSGLQFPNYSSELNVNALELDDSALYLCASSRSQGPTNEKLFFGSGTQLSVL.

V gene TRBV7-6 combines with J gene TRBJ2-7; 9 bases map to TRBD1. V shed 4 bases, J shed 3 bases, and the junction held 4 bases outside the gene matches. There are 14 residues in the CDR3. Germline CDR1 is SGHVS and CDR2 is FNYEAQ. The CDR3 coding sequence is TGTGCCAGCAGCTGGGGACAGGGCTACTACGAGCAGTACTTC. Translation: CASSWGQGYYEQYF. Full variable domain (outside the CDR3, taken from reference TRBV7-6 and TRBJ2-7): GAGVSQSPRYKVTKRGQDVALRCDPISGHVSLYWYRQALGQGPEFLTYFNYEAQQDKSGLPNDRFSAERPEGSISTLTIQRTEQRDSAMYRCASSWGQGYYEQYFGPGTRLTVT.

The rearrangement links TRBV5-6 to TRBJ2-6; D remains unclear. This CDR3 has 15 residues. CDR1 is SGHDT, CDR2 YYEEEE, per germline. The V gene lost 4 bases and the J gene lost 0 bases, with 8 bases spanning the gap. CDR3 bases: TGTGCCAGCAGCCTTCTGGACTCTGGGGCCAACGTCCTGACTTTC. It specifies CASSLLDSGANVLTF.

As DNA, the CDR3 is TGTGCCAGCAGGGACAGTCGATATAGCAATCAGCCCCAGCATTTT. Translating it yields CASRDSRYSNQPQHF. V usage is TRBV6-6 and J usage is TRBJ1-5; a weak D match, TRBD1 (6 bases). The CDR3 has 15 amino acids. The germline V gene has CDR1 MNHNY and CDR2 SVGAGI (reference sequence). Trimming removed 6 bases at V and 0 bases at J, with 12 bases between.

The rearrangement joins TRBV29-1 to TRBJ2-7, with 9 bases matching TRBD1. CDR1 and CDR2 (germline): SQVTM, ANQGSEA. V lost 7 bases and J lost 4; bases outside the gene matches: 8. The CDR3 contains 13 residues. The CDR3 DNA sequence: TGCAGCGCCAAGACAGGGGGTGTATACGAGCAGTACTTC. Its translation is CSAKTGGVYEQYF.

J is TRBJ2-2 and V is TRBV7-2, with D perhaps given as TRBD1 or TRBD2 (7 bases each). The CDR3 has 15 amino acids. The germline CDR1 and CDR2 sequences are SGHTA and FQGNSA. Trimming took off 5 bases at V and 3 bases at J, with 13 bases between the two ends. The CDR3 bases are TGTGCCAGCAGCCCAGGGGGGGGTCACACCGGGGAGCTGTTTTTT. The encoded protein is CASSPGGGHTGELFF. Variable domain in full (rest from reference TRBV7-2 and TRBJ2-2): GAGVSQSPSNKVTEKGKDVELRCDPISGHTALYWYRQSLGQGLEFLIYFQGNSAPDKSGLPSDRFSAERTGGSVSTLTIQRTQQEDSAVYLCASSPGGGHTGELFFGEGSRLTVL.

This clone appeared a single time. The genes are TRBV5-1 and TRBJ2-7; 9 bases map to TRBD2. Germline V gives CDR1 SGHRS, CDR2 YFSETQ. The CDR3 extends over 14 amino acids. J gave up 6 bases and V 6 bases, and 10 bases lay outside the gene matches. CDR3 residues: CASTWGSGRGEQYF. The CDR3 DNA reads as TGCGCCAGCACCTGGGGTAGCGGGAGAGGCGAGCAGTACTTC.

The chain has TRBV19 and TRBJ2-7; D could derive from TRBD1 or TRBD2 (5 bases each). The germline CDR1 and CDR2 sequences are LNHDA and SQIVND (reference sequence). The CDR3 is made up of 14 amino acids. The V end lost 6 bases, the J end lost 0 bases, and 12 bases lay between the germline ends. The CDR3 DNA sequence: TGTGCCAGTAGGGGGACGGACATCTCCTACGAGCAGTACTTC. This encodes CASRGTDISYEQYF.

In its sample, this clone was seen once. This rearrangement joins TRBV6-4 to TRBJ2-7; D might be TRBD1 (6 bases). The CDR3 is 14 amino acids. Germline V CDR1 and CDR2: MRHNA, SNTAGT. Trimming stripped 2 bases from V and 3 bases from J, with 11 bases between. CDR3 nucleotides: TGTGCCAGCAGTGACCGGGACATAAACTACGAGCAGTACTTC. Translating gives CASSDRDINYEQYF.

The rearrangement joins TRBV4-3 to TRBJ1-4; D gene unclear. This CDR3 has 17 amino acids. Trimming pared 0 bases from V and 5 bases from J, leaving 16 bases between. CDR1 LGHNA and CDR2 YSLEER come from the germline V gene. The CDR3 DNA reads as TGCGCCAGCAGCCAAGAATTTGGGCCTTTCCCAAATGAAAAACTGTTTTTT. The encoded protein is CASSQEFGPFPNEKLFF.

The V and J genes are TRBV19 and TRBJ2-7; 7 nucleotides align to TRBD1. The CDR3 is 15 residues long. The germline V gene has CDR1 LNHDA and CDR2 SQIVND (reference sequence). Trimming cost V 3 bases and J 2 bases; bases outside gene matches: 7. The CDR3 bases are TGTGCCAGTAGTATCCGACCGGGACAGACCTACGAGCAGTACTTC. Amino acid sequence: CASSIRPGQTYEQYF.

The chain recombines TRBV19 with TRBJ2-4; 7 nucleotides match TRBD1. CDR3 length equals 15 residues. Germline V CDR1 and CDR2: LNHDA, SQIVND (reference sequence). V shed 3 bases, J shed 4 bases, and the junction held 6 bases outside the gene matches. CDR3 sequence: CASSILDRDKNIQYF. DNA of the CDR3: TGTGCCAGTAGTATCCTCGACAGGGATAAAAACATTCAGTACTTC.

The chain employs TRBV7-2 and TRBJ2-1, with TRBD2 matching over 9 bases. The germline V gene encodes CDR1 SGHTA and CDR2 FQGNSA. The CDR3 sequence is 19 residues long. Unmatched junction bases numbered 12, after V lost 3 bases and J lost 0 bases. The CDR3 is CASSFPQGSGRSSYNEQFF. The CDR3 bases are TGTGCCAGCAGCTTCCCCCAGGGGAGCGGGAGGAGCTCCTACAATGAGCAGTTCTTC.

V and J are TRBV18 and TRBJ1-2; D remains ambiguous. V was pared by 3 bases and J by 3 bases, with 11 bases between. From germline, CDR1 is KGHSH and CDR2 LQKENI. CDR3 length: 14 amino acids. The CDR3 DNA reads TGTGCCAGCTCACCTACAAACGGCTACTATGGCTACACCTTC. Its translation is CASSPTNGYYGYTF.

This clone was seen once. The chain joins TRBV5-1 to TRBJ2-3; TRBD2 agrees at 7 bases. Per germline, CDR1 SGHRS and CDR2 YFSETQ. This CDR3 contains 14 residues. With V trimmed by 2 bases and J by 2 bases, 2 bases remained unmatched. In nucleotides, the CDR3 is TGCGCCAGCAGCTTCGGGACTATCACAGATACGCAGTATTTT. This encodes CASSFGTITDTQYF.

The chain combines TRBV10-3 with TRBJ2-2; TRBD1 aligns across 7 bases. The CDR3 extends over 14 amino acids. The junction had 1 base not matched to a gene; V was cut back by 0 bases and J by 6 bases. Germline loops: CDR1 ENHRY, CDR2 SYGVKD. The CDR3 DNA is TGTGCCATCAGTGAGTCGACAGGGTCCGGGGAGCTGTTTTTT. This sequence encodes CAISESTGSGELFF.

The V call is TRBV11-2, the J call TRBJ1-4; TRBD1 matches 7 bases. Germline V gene lookup returns CDR1 SGHAT and CDR2 FQNNGV. This CDR3 contains 15 residues. V dropped 5 bases and J dropped 3; count of bases not matched to a gene: 6. CDR3 nucleotide sequence: TGTGCCAGCAGCATCAGGGGGAAGGCTAATGAAAAACTGTTTTTT. This gives the protein CASSIRGKANEKLFF.

The J gene is TRBJ2-7, the V gene TRBV5-4, with no clear D. This CDR3 is built from 14 residues. Looked up from germline, CDR1 is SGHNT and CDR2 is YYREEE (reference sequence). V shed 3 bases and J shed 2 bases, with 12 bases lying between them. CDR3 bases: TGTGCCAGCAGCTCAAGAAGTAACCCCTACGAGCAGTACTTC. It specifies CASSSRSNPYEQYF.

This clone was seen once. Additional DNA sequences in this sample encode the identical CDR3. The chain recombines TRBV19 with TRBJ1-6; D remains ambiguous. Trimming cost V 4 bases and J 3 bases, with 7 bases left between them. Looked up from germline, CDR1 is LNHDA and CDR2 is SQIVND (reference sequence). The CDR3 runs 14 residues. This CDR3 is CASSTGSYNSPLHF. The DNA of the CDR3 is TGTGCCAGTAGTACCGGGAGCTATAATTCACCCCTCCACTTT.

The J gene is TRBJ1-2, the V gene TRBV6-5; possibly TRBD1 for D (5 bases). Germline V gene sequence: CDR1 MNHEY, CDR2 SVGAGI. The CDR3 runs to 14 residues. V lost 0 bases and J lost 5, with 10 bases in between. The CDR3 nucleotides are TGTGCCAGCAGTTACTCCGGGGCAGGTTATGGCTACACCTTC. Amino acids: CASSYSGAGYGYTF.

This chain connects TRBV2 to TRBJ1-5, with D perhaps matching TRBD1 (5 bases). This CDR3 contains 12 residues. V dropped 11 bases and J dropped 2 bases, with 10 bases sitting between them. CDR1 SNHLY and CDR2 FYNNEI come from the germline V gene. CDR3 residues: CAGGTRNQPQHF. The CDR3 nucleotides read TGTGCCGGCGGGACCCGCAATCAGCCCCAGCATTTT.

In this sample, this clone turned up a few times. The chain joins TRBV7-2 to TRBJ1-5; D is ambiguous. With 1 base removed from V and 0 bases from J, the gap between germline ends came to 7 bases. Germline CDR1 and CDR2: SGHTA and FQGNSA. The CDR3 spans 15 residues. CDR3 loop: CASSLGQDSNQPQHF. The CDR3, as DNA: TGTGCCAGCAGCTTAGGGCAGGATAGCAATCAGCCCCAGCATTTT.

The rearrangement links TRBV18 to TRBJ1-5; 7 bases are shared with TRBD1. This CDR3 has 16 residues. The germline V gene has CDR1 KGHSH and CDR2 LQKENI. Trimming at V came to 5 bases and at J to 0 bases, leaving 7 bases not matched to a gene. CDR3 in DNA: TGTGCCAGCTCAAAGGGACAGACCAATAGCAATCAGCCCCAGCATTTT. Translated, it gives CASSKGQTNSNQPQHF.

The chain combines TRBV18 with TRBJ1-2; TRBD1 might be the D (6 bases). The CDR3 runs to 15 residues. The germline CDR1 and CDR2 sequences are KGHSH and LQKENI. Trimming took off 8 bases at V and 4 bases at J, with 20 bases between the two ends. The CDR3 is CASSQGTDPLYGYTF. The CDR3 DNA reads as TGTGCCAGCAGCCAGGGGACGGATCCTCTCTATGGCTACACCTTC.

In this sample, this clone turned up a few times. The chain recombines TRBV5-1 with TRBJ1-1; D possibly corresponds to TRBD1 (5 bases). V lost 4 bases and J lost 3, with 10 bases in between. Germline assignment: CDR1 SGHRS and CDR2 YFSETQ. The CDR3 has 13 amino acids. CDR3 residues: CASSVTRDTEAFF. Here the CDR3 DNA reads TGCGCCAGCAGCGTGACCAGGGACACTGAAGCTTTCTTT.

V and J are TRBV6-1 and TRBJ2-6; no clear D. The germline V gene has CDR1 MNHNS and CDR2 SASEGT. The CDR3 runs 15 residues. V lost 6 bases and J 0 bases, leaving 9 bases between the germline ends. In nucleotides, the CDR3 is TGTGCCAGCAGGCAAGGTAGCTCTGGGGCCAACGTCCTGACTTTC. Translating it yields CASRQGSSGANVLTF.